This T cell receptor (beta chain) was sequenced during a study of blood T cells in healthy people across ages. Overall study results and limits: While age rose, TCR beta diversity per million T cells dropped in a roughly linear way. Any conclusive comparison of naive versus antigen-experienced cells was prevented by using unsorted PBMCs.

Alongside a J-beta primer mix, a sample-barcoded 5' primer served in a second PCR lasting 7 to 11 cycles. TCRdb independently ran MiXCR on the 5' RACE reads; one entry per CDR3 protein. The sample lists 1.8 million or so distinct CDR3 sequences, about two fifths seen once, with around 23% in the top ten. This CDR3 is 15 amino acids long. Germline CDR1 reads SGHTA; CDR2 reads FQGNSA. V was pared by 3 bases and J by 7 bases, with 8 bases of the junction left unmatched. To note about this clonotype: The antigen is unknown.

The clonotype comes from a human donor in good health. Sequenced input: blood. The rearrangement joins TRBV7-2 to TRBJ1-5, with 8 bases aligning to TRBD1. CDR3 sequence reads: CASSFGQGAAQPQHF. The CDR3 DNA sequence: TGTGCCAGCAGCTTTGGGCAGGGGGCTGCGCAGCCCCAGCATTTT.